A selection of T cell receptor beta chains follows, all from one sample in a study of blood T cells in healthy people across ages. TCRdb itself ran the 5' RACE reads through MiXCR, one entry per CDR3 protein. The sample holds around 1,000,000 distinct CDR3 sequences; about two fifths are singletons and the top ten take less than 15%. The specimen was blood. All receptors come from a man between 18 and 29 years old in good health. The CDR3 runs from the conserved cysteine through the conserved F or W. A D gene is named only where the DNA matches it firmly. Only some rows state a clone size, as once, few, many or a class for expanded clones.

d_call,j_call,v_call,clone_size,cdr3_nt,cdr3_aa
-,TRBJ2-5,TRBV12-3/TRBV12-4,-,TGTGCCAGCAGTATCAGGGGTCGCGAGACCCAGTACTTC,CASSIRGRETQYF
TRBD2,TRBJ2-1,TRBV20-1,-,TGCAGTGCCCGGGACTACCACAATGAGCAGTTCTTC,CSARDYHNEQFF
TRBD2,TRBJ2-1,TRBV3-1,-,TGTACCAGCAGCCTGGAACTAGCGGGGTACAATGAGCAGTTCTTC,CTSSLELAGYNEQFF
TRBD1,TRBJ1-5,TRBV12-5,few,TGTGCTAGTGGTTTCCAACAGGGGAATCAGCCCCAGCATTTT,CASGFQQGNQPQHF
-,TRBJ2-4,TRBV4-2,few,TGTGCCAGCAGCCGCGATCTCAGCAGGGCGCGGAACATTCAGTACTTC,CASSRDLSRARNIQYF
-,TRBJ1-2,TRBV5-1,-,TGCGCCAGCAGCTGGGGAGAGGACGGCTACACCTTC,CASSWGEDGYTF
-,TRBJ1-5,TRBV5-5,-,TGTGCCAGCAGTTATGGGGGGGAGGATCAGCCCCAGCATTTT,CASSYGGEDQPQHF
-,TRBJ2-7,TRBV5-1,-,TGCGCCAGCAGCTTGAGGTTCTACAGGGAACCAGCCTACGAGCAGTACTTC,CASSLRFYREPAYEQYF
-,TRBJ2-4,TRBV2,-,TGTGCCACCCTGGCCAAAAACATTCAGTACTTC,CATLAKNIQYF
-,TRBJ1-2,TRBV7-9,-,TGTGCCAGCAGCTCATCTCGGACATTGAATGGGAATGGCTACACCTTC,CASSSSRTLNGNGYTF
TRBD1,TRBJ2-5,TRBV2,-,TGTGCCAGCAAAGGGACAGGGAATTTTAAAGAGACCCAGTACTTC,CASKGTGNFKETQYF
TRBD2,TRBJ2-5,TRBV7-9,-,TGTGCCAGCAGCTTCGAGCGGGGGATTGTCCAAGAGACCCAGTACTTC,CASSFERGIVQETQYF
-,TRBJ1-2,TRBV6-2/TRBV6-3,-,TGTGCCAGCAGTAGAACACCGGGACGGACGATCTATGGCTACACCTTC,CASSRTPGRTIYGYTF
-,TRBJ2-5,TRBV10-3,-,TGTGCCATCAGTGAAGGAGGTCCTACGACCCAGTACTTC,CAISEGGPTTQYF
-,TRBJ2-7,TRBV4-3,few,TGCGCCAGCAGCCATCAGGGCAGCGAGTACGAGCAGTACTTC,CASSHQGSEYEQYF
-,TRBJ1-2,TRBV6-5,-,TGTGCCGGCAGTCGACGGACCGTTAACTATGGCTACACCTTC,CAGSRRTVNYGYTF
TRBD2,TRBJ2-1,TRBV27,few,TGTGCCAGCAGTCACGGACTAGCGGGGGATTTCTACAATGAGCAGTTCTTC,CASSHGLAGDFYNEQFF
-,TRBJ2-2,TRBV5-1,few,TGCGCCAGCAGCTTTCAGAACACCGGGGAGCTGTTTTTT,CASSFQNTGELFF
TRBD1,TRBJ2-3,TRBV12-3/TRBV12-4,-,TGTGCCAGCAGTTGGGACAGGGGGTTTTCAGATACGCAGTATTTT,CASSWDRGFSDTQYF
TRBD1,TRBJ2-7,TRBV15,-,TGTGCCACCAGCAGGACGCTGGACAGGGGCGAGCAGTACTTC,CATSRTLDRGEQYF
TRBD1,TRBJ1-5,TRBV7-2,-,TGTGCCAGCAGTTTAATAGGGGGCGAGGGACAGCCCCAGCATTTT,CASSLIGGEGQPQHF
-,TRBJ2-3,TRBV5-6,once,TGTGCCAGCAGCCGACCACCCCTAGCAGGGTGGACAGATACGCAGTATTTT,CASSRPPLAGWTDTQYF
-,TRBJ2-3,TRBV7-2,-,TGTGCCAGCAGGAGCTCACCGACAGATACGCAGTATTTT,CASRSSPTDTQYF
-,TRBJ2-1,TRBV7-9,-,TGTGCCAGCAGCTTAGCTTCCCGAAGGAATGAGCAGTTCTTC,CASSLASRRNEQFF
TRBD1,TRBJ2-2,TRBV12-3/TRBV12-4,-,TGTGCCAGCAGGACAGGGGTATGGACCGAGGAGCTGTTTTTT,CASRTGVWTEELFF
-,TRBJ2-3,TRBV19,-,TGTGCCAGTAGTATAGATCTTGACCTCACAGATACGCAGTATTTT,CASSIDLDLTDTQYF
-,TRBJ2-7,TRBV7-6,-,TGTGCCAGCAGCCCGATCGGAGCTCTCTCCTACGAGCAGTACTTC,CASSPIGALSYEQYF
-,TRBJ2-7,TRBV14,-,TGTGCCAGCAGCCAGGGTGTCACAGGTACCTCTTTCTACGAGCAGTACTTC,CASSQGVTGTSFYEQYF
-,TRBJ2-5,TRBV20-1,-,TGCAGTGCTAGAGATAGGCAGGGGTCGCGGTGGGTGGGCAACAATGAGCAGTACTTC,CSARDRQGSRWVGNNEQYF
-,TRBJ1-1,TRBV2,-,TGTGCCAGCAGTGAAGGGGGGGTAGCTTTCTTT,CASSEGGVAFF
-,TRBJ1-5,TRBV20-1,-,TGCAGTGCTAGAGACCCGACAGGCTATAGCAATCAGCCCCAGCATTTT,CSARDPTGYSNQPQHF
-,TRBJ1-1,TRBV9,-,TGTGCCAGCAGCTCCCTCAGGGAAGGCACTGAAGCTTTCTTT,CASSSLREGTEAFF
-,TRBJ1-4,TRBV7-9,-,TGTGCCAGCAGCTTAACTCCGGGGCCTAATAAGGCCGCTAATGAAAAACTGTTTTTT,CASSLTPGPNKAANEKLFF
-,TRBJ1-1,TRBV7-2,-,TGTGCCAGCAGCCCAGCCGGGACGCAGAGTGAAGCTTTCTTT,CASSPAGTQSEAFF
TRBD1,TRBJ1-1,TRBV7-2,-,TGTGCCAGCAAAAAGGGGGCCGGGGGAACTGAAGCTTTCTTT,CASKKGAGGTEAFF
TRBD1,TRBJ1-2,TRBV27,-,TGTGCCAGCAGTTTATTCCTCGGACAGGGGAACTATGACTACACCTTC,CASSLFLGQGNYDYTF
-,TRBJ1-2,TRBV27,few,TGTGCCAGCAGTTTTACGAGGACCATGGACTATGGCTACACCTTC,CASSFTRTMDYGYTF
TRBD1,TRBJ2-4,TRBV11-2,-,TGTGCCAGCAGCTTAGCCCCACAGGGGAGCTCCTACAATGAGCAGTACTTC,CASSLAPQGSSYNEQYF
-,TRBJ2-1,TRBV7-6,-,TGTGCCAGCAGCTTAACCCCCGGGACTTCCAATGAGCAGTTCTTC,CASSLTPGTSNEQFF
-,TRBJ1-1,TRBV3-1,-,TGTGCCAGCAGCCATGGGCCAGGCGCCCGTGAAGCTTTCTTT,CASSHGPGAREAFF
-,TRBJ1-2,TRBV4-3,few,TGCGCCAGCAGCCAAGATAGGGCACCGGGAATCTATGGCTACACCTTC,CASSQDRAPGIYGYTF
-,TRBJ2-7,TRBV12-3/TRBV12-4,few,TGTGCCAGCGGTTACGCAGCCTCCGAGCAGTACTTC,CASGYAASEQYF
TRBD1,TRBJ2-4,TRBV2,-,TGTGCCGGCAGTGACCCACAGGGGGCGAGAGCCAAAAACATTCAGTACTTC,CAGSDPQGARAKNIQYF
TRBD2,TRBJ2-2,TRBV5-6,once,TGTGCCAGCAGTCTGACTAGCGGGGGGGCCGACACCGGGGAGCTGTTTTTT,CASSLTSGGADTGELFF
-,TRBJ1-1,TRBV10-3,few,TGTGCCATCAGTGAGGCCCGCGGGGGGCTAGGGAACACTGAAGCTTTCTTT,CAISEARGGLGNTEAFF
-,TRBJ2-7,TRBV12-3/TRBV12-4,-,TGTGCCAGCAGTTTCTCTTCCCATAACGAGCAGTACTTC,CASSFSSHNEQYF
-,TRBJ1-6,TRBV10-3,few,TGTGCCATCAGTGAGTCCGCGGCTGCCTATAATTCACCCCTCCACTTT,CAISESAAAYNSPLHF
-,TRBJ1-1,TRBV25-1,many,TGTGCCAGCAGTGCGGGGAACACTGAAGCTTTCTTT,CASSAGNTEAFF
-,TRBJ2-7,TRBV10-3,many,TGTGCCATCAGTGATTCGGATTACGAGCAGTACTTC,CAISDSDYEQYF